This T cell receptor (beta chain) was captured by sequencing in a study of blood T cell repertoires in COVID-19 (dated by TCRdb to 2020 to 2021). Looking at the study overall: Samples covering the acute and convalescent phases of COVID-19 were provided by collaborators in the United States, Italy and Spain. HLA class I and class II types, where available, came from metadata supplied by the sample provider rather than from assay-based typing. Deeply sampled blood TCRbeta repertoires from subjects exposed to, actively infected with, or recovered from COVID-19 were included in the dataset. The repertoires were made available in a free public database intended to serve as a resource for research on the immune response to SARS-CoV-2. The samples were drawn from the first 160 participants of the ongoing ImmuneRACE study and from more than 1,000 subjects provided by 6 global collaborators. A de-identified subject ID, COVID-19 status, age in years and sex were almost always included in the sample metadata. The prospective study material was composed of cDNA or gDNA derived from T cells, B-cell-depleted T cells, or PBMCs.

Regarding this clone: There is no known antigen for this receptor. No base-level quality is on record; no much larger clone is a single base apart.

What the study reported, not specific to this receptor: The quantity of clinical and demographic metadata differed by source and by participant and was supplied without curation.

V is cut back by 6 bases and J by 4 bases, with 8 bases in the junction unmatched. From its cysteine to its phenylalanine, the CDR3 spans 15 amino acids. Only the CDR3 region is kept as DNA, spanning 45 bases read in frame from base 1. CDR1 and CDR2, looked up from the germline V gene (reference sequence), are MNHNY and SVGAGI. Each collaborating institution followed its own protocols to collect whole blood in K2EDTA tubes. For TCRbeta analysis, collaborators shipped samples as frozen whole blood, isolated PBMCs, or DNA extracted from either of those sample types. The immunoSEQ Assay, a bias-controlled multiplex PCR, was used to amplify TCRbeta CDR3 regions from genomic DNA. Concerning the study's data processing: The number of nucleated cells in each sample was estimated from the amplification of reference gene primers within the assay. To quantify the absolute abundance of each unique TCRbeta CDR3 rearrangement, sequence reads were collapsed and filtered. For each sample, productive Simpson clonality was calculated as the square root of Simpson's diversity index across productive rearrangements. This is the immuneACCESS table as TCRdb keeps it, with only in-frame sequences that have V and J called. A part of the clones is gone; compared with another copy, unresolved V genes explain less than half, and the rest is unexplained. That table gives V, J and clone size, and the DNA gave D and trimming. This sample holds some 97,000 clones; approximately 93% were observed only once. The leading ten clones occupy less than 2.5% of the sample.

Rearrangement joined TRBV6-6 to TRBJ1-4; TRBD1 fits 7 bases in the junction. The TCR was taken from a man aged 50 to 59 with active COVID-19. The sample comprised peripheral blood. In nucleotide form, the sequence is TGTGCCAGCAGCAACGCCGGGACAGTTAATGAAAAACTGTTTTTT. This yields the protein CASSNAGTVNEKLFF.